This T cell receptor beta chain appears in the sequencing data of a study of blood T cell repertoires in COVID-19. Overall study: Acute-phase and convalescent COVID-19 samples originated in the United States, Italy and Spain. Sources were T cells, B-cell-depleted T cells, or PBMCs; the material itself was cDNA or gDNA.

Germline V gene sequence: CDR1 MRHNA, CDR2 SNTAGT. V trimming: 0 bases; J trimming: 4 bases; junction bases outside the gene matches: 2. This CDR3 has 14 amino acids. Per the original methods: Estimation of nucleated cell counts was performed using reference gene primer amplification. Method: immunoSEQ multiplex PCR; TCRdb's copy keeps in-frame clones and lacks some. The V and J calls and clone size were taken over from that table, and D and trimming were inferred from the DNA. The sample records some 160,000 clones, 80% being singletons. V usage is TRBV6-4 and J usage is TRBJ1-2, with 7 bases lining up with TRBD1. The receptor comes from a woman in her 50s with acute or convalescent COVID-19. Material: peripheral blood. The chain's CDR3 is CASSDSTGAYGYTF. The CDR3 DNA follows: TGTGCCAGCAGTGACTCTACAGGGGCCTATGGCTACACCTTC.